This is a list of T cell receptor beta chains from one sample in a study of blood T cell repertoires in COVID-19. Repertoires were generated with immunoSEQ multiplex PCR, while TCRdb's copy carries only in-frame clones and drops some. Here the sample spans approximately 200,000 clones, approximately 90% being singletons. The sample was peripheral blood. The receptor set was obtained from a man aged 45-65 years with acute or convalescent COVID-19. CDR3s include the opening cysteine and the closing phenylalanine or tryptophan. The D gene is left open where the match is weak. Some rows mark clone size as missing; the rest say once, few, many or name a class of expanded clone.

>TRBV15|TRBJ1-5|NA|NA
CATSRGGVGSNQPQHF
TGTGCCACCAGCAGGGGGGGGGTCGGAAGCAATCAGCCCCAGCATTTT
>TRBV18|TRBJ2-5|NA|NA
CASSPSRGRETQYF
TGTGCCAGCTCACCGTCCCGGGGTAGGGAGACCCAGTACTTC
>TRBV6-1|TRBJ1-5|NA|NA
CASSEDYRANQPQHF
TGTGCCAGCAGTGAAGATTACAGGGCAAATCAGCCCCAGCATTTT
>TRBV20-1|TRBJ1-2|NA|NA
CSLGGAGGYTF
TGCAGCCTGGGGGGGGCGGGTGGCTACACCTTC
>TRBV18|TRBJ2-7|once|NA
CASSPEGKSYEQYF
TGTGCCAGCTCACCGGAGGGAAAGTCCTACGAGCAGTACTTC
>TRBV3-1/TRBV3-2|TRBJ1-2|once|TRBD1
CASSPTRATQGAGGYTF
TGTGCCAGCAGCCCGACCCGGGCAACGCAGGGGGCGGGAGGCTACACCTTC
>TRBV20-1|TRBJ2-3|once|TRBD2
CSASWAGGTDTQYF
TGCAGTGCTAGTTGGGCGGGGGGCACAGATACGCAGTATTTT
>TRBV19|TRBJ1-3|NA|NA
CATWGRIQSGNTIYF
TGTGCCACCTGGGGCAGGATCCAGTCTGGAAACACCATATATTTT
>TRBV11-3|TRBJ1-1|NA|NA
CASSPKQGWAEAFF
TGTGCCAGCAGCCCAAAACAGGGCTGGGCTGAAGCTTTCTTT
>TRBV9|TRBJ2-3|NA|TRBD2
CASSRVAGGSDTQYF
TGTGCCAGCAGCCGGGTAGCGGGGGGGTCAGATACGCAGTATTTT
>TRBV24-1|TRBJ2-3|once|TRBD2
CATSDSLPTSGGTDTQYF
TGTGCCACCAGTGATTCCTTACCGACTAGCGGGGGCACAGATACGCAGTATTTT
>TRBV6-5|TRBJ1-1|NA|TRBD1
CASSYSNRGATEAFF
TGTGCCAGCAGTTACTCGAACAGGGGGGCCACTGAAGCTTTCTTT
>TRBV7-2|TRBJ2-1|NA|TRBD2
CASSPALAGTSYNEQFF
TGTGCCAGCAGCCCCGCCCTAGCGGGAACGTCCTACAATGAGCAGTTCTTC
>TRBV30|TRBJ1-3|few|TRBD1
CAWKTTGGYSGNTIYF
TGTGCCTGGAAAACGACAGGGGGATACTCTGGAAACACCATATATTTT
>TRBV12-5|TRBJ2-3|NA|NA
CASGLSGASDTQYF
TGTGCTAGTGGTTTGTCAGGGGCCTCAGATACGCAGTATTTT
>TRBV7-6|TRBJ1-2|NA|TRBD1
CASSLGQGENYGYTF
TGTGCCAGCAGCTTAGGGCAGGGGGAAAACTATGGCTACACCTTC
>TRBV7-9|TRBJ1-2|NA|NA
CASSRRQAEGSYTF
TGTGCCAGCAGCCGCCGACAGGCAGAGGGTAGCTACACCTTC
>TRBV5-1|TRBJ1-2|NA|TRBD1
CASSLNPGQGDFNYGYTF
TGCGCCAGCAGCTTAAATCCGGGACAGGGAGACTTTAACTATGGCTACACCTTC
>TRBV10-3|TRBJ1-1|NA|NA
CATKEQGTITEAFF
TGTGCCACCAAAGAACAGGGTACGATCACTGAAGCTTTCTTT
>TRBV14|TRBJ2-3|NA|TRBD2
CASSRGGSTDTQYF
TGTGCCAGCAGCCGCGGGGGGAGCACAGATACGCAGTATTTT
>TRBV7-2|TRBJ2-1|NA|TRBD2
CASSFLAGPYNEQFF
TGTGCCAGCAGCTTTTTAGCGGGGCCCTACAATGAGCAGTTCTTC
>TRBV6-5|TRBJ1-2|NA|TRBD1
CASSRTDRADYGYTF
TGTGCCAGCAGCCGGACGGACAGGGCGGACTATGGCTACACCTTC
>TRBV27|TRBJ2-3|NA|TRBD2
CASKTRLAGIGAQYF
TGTGCCAGCAAAACCCGACTAGCTGGAATTGGCGCGCAGTATTTT
>TRBV10-3|TRBJ2-7|NA|NA
CAINGENSYEQYF
TGTGCCATCAATGGAGAGAATTCCTACGAGCAGTACTTC
>TRBV5-6|TRBJ1-2|NA|NA
CASSLGQGLRDGYTF
TGTGCCAGCAGCTTGGGGCAGGGGTTGCGGGATGGCTACACCTTC
>TRBV7-2|TRBJ1-2|NA|NA
CASSHLSRGYTF
TGTGCCAGCAGCCACCTTAGCCGTGGCTACACCTTC
>TRBV6-6|TRBJ2-1|NA|NA
CASSYGGGWNEQFF
TGTGCCAGCAGTTACGGGGGCGGGTGGAATGAGCAGTTCTTC
>TRBV12-5|TRBJ1-4|NA|NA
CASGLQGVREKLFF
TGTGCTAGTGGTTTACAGGGCGTCCGTGAAAAACTGTTTTTT
>TRBV6-1|TRBJ2-5|NA|TRBD2
CASSELGLVGETQYF
TGTGCCAGCAGTGAGCTTGGACTAGTCGGGGAGACCCAGTACTTC
>TRBV14|TRBJ1-2|few|NA
CASSHVTMNYGYTF
TGTGCCAGCAGCCATGTCACTATGAACTATGGCTACACCTTC
>TRBV30|TRBJ1-2|NA|NA
CALSRGATGGYTF
TGTGCCTTAAGCAGGGGCGCTACGGGGGGCTACACCTTC
>TRBV5-1|TRBJ2-2|NA|NA
CASSLSQGNTGELFF
TGCGCCAGCAGCTTGAGTCAGGGGAACACCGGGGAGCTGTTTTTT
>TRBV19|TRBJ1-4|NA|TRBD1
CASSEGTANEKLFF
TGTGCCAGTAGTGAGGGGACAGCAAATGAAAAACTGTTTTTT
>TRBV4-1|TRBJ2-6|NA|NA
CASSQVVLSGANVLTF
TGCGCCAGCAGCCAAGTCGTTCTCTCTGGGGCCAACGTCCTGACTTTC
>TRBV6-1|TRBJ2-3|NA|TRBD1
CASSDQGTATDTQYF
TGTGCCAGCAGTGATCAAGGGACAGCCACAGATACGCAGTATTTT
>TRBV7-9|TRBJ2-3|NA|TRBD2
CASSLGGGAADTQYF
TGTGCCAGCAGCTTGGGCGGGGGGGCCGCCGATACGCAGTATTTT
>TRBV19|TRBJ1-1|NA|TRBD1
CASNPGWDRGPETEAFF
TGTGCCAGTAACCCTGGGTGGGACAGGGGGCCGGAGACTGAAGCTTTCTTT
>TRBV18|TRBJ1-1|once|TRBD1
CASSTGQKFNTEAFF
TGTGCCAGCTCAACGGGACAGAAGTTTAACACTGAAGCTTTCTTT
>TRBV27|TRBJ1-5|NA|NA
CASTPGFSNQPQHF
TGTGCCAGCACCCCGGGATTTAGCAATCAGCCCCAGCATTTT
>TRBV6-5|TRBJ2-2|NA|NA
CASRFSENTGELFF
TGTGCCAGCAGGTTTTCAGAGAACACCGGGGAGCTGTTTTTT
>TRBV7-9|TRBJ1-4|few|TRBD1
CASSPGTATNEKLFF
TGTGCCAGCAGCCCCGGGACAGCAACTAATGAAAAACTGTTTTTT
>TRBV10-3|TRBJ1-5|NA|TRBD1
CAPVGGDSRCQPQHF
TGTGCACCAGTCGGGGGGGACAGCCGGTGTCAGCCCCAGCATTTT
>TRBV2|TRBJ1-2|NA|NA
CASSVASPGGYTF
TGTGCCAGCAGTGTGGCGTCTCCGGGTGGCTACACCTTC
>TRBV3-1/TRBV3-2|TRBJ2-5|NA|TRBD2
CASLPGGGALTQYF
TGTGCCAGTCTCCCAGGCGGGGGGGCCTTGACCCAGTACTTC
>TRBV12-3/TRBV12-4|TRBJ2-5|once|NA
CASSFTSETQYF
TGTGCCAGCAGTTTTACTTCGGAGACCCAGTACTTC
>TRBV30|TRBJ1-5|NA|NA
CAWSVRSNQPQHF
TGTGCCTGGAGTGTACGGAGCAATCAGCCCCAGCATTTT
>TRBV5-1|TRBJ1-3|NA|NA
CASSLLNRWFGNTIYF
TGCGCCAGCAGCTTGTTAAACAGGTGGTTTGGAAACACCATATATTTT
>TRBV11-2|TRBJ2-1|NA|TRBD1
CASSLATGDNEQFF
TGTGCCAGCAGCTTAGCGACAGGGGACAATGAGCAGTTCTTC
>TRBV7-9|TRBJ2-7|NA|NA
CASSLAGRPDSSYEQYF
TGTGCCAGCAGCTTAGCGGGGAGGCCGGATAGCTCCTACGAGCAGTACTTC
>TRBV5-1|TRBJ1-6|NA|TRBD1
CASSSGTGGYGSPLHF
TGCGCCAGCAGCTCCGGGACAGGGGGTTATGGGTCACCCCTCCACTTT